The next 14 T cell receptor beta chains were all read from a single sample in a study of blood T cell repertoires in COVID-19. Some clones are missing from TCRdb's copy, which holds only in-frame ones; the method was immunoSEQ multiplex PCR. The table includes around 290,000 clones, about nine tenths detected once. The sample was PBMCs or T cells enriched from blood (not recorded which). The receptors come from a middle-aged woman who had recovered from COVID-19.

The J gene is TRBJ1-1, the V gene TRBV29-1; TRBD1 is a possible D gene (6 bases). The CDR3 has 13 amino acids. CDR1 is SQVTM, CDR2 ANQGSEA, per germline. The V end was cut by 6 bases, the J end by 0 bases, with 11 bases between. CDR3 sequence (DNA): TGCAGCGTCTGGACAGTCATGAACACTGAAGCTTTCTTT. Translation gives CSVWTVMNTEAFF.

This chain connects TRBV6-6 to TRBJ1-5, with TRBD1 matching 10 bases. Germline CDR1 reads MNHNY; CDR2 reads SVGAGI (reference sequence). V lost 6 bases and J lost 5; bases outside the gene matches: 4. This CDR3 has 14 residues. The CDR3 spells CASSRGQGDQPQHF. The CDR3 coding sequence is TGTGCCAGCAGCCGAGGACAGGGGGATCAGCCCCAGCATTTT.

The chain joins TRBV28 to TRBJ1-4, with 8 positions matching TRBD1. CDR1 MDHEN and CDR2 SYDVKM come from the germline V gene. CDR3 length: 14 residues. With V trimmed by 5 bases and J by 13 bases, 12 bases remained unmatched. CDR3 nucleotide sequence: TGTGCCAGCAGTGCCTCTCCTCAACAGGGGGGACTGTTTTTT. The encoded protein is CASSASPQQGGLFF.

The rearrangement uses TRBV18 and TRBJ2-1; D is possibly TRBD2 (6 bases). This CDR3 comprises 13 residues. The germline V gene has CDR1 KGHSH and CDR2 LQKENI. V was trimmed by 3 bases and J by 10 bases, leaving 13 bases between them. The CDR3, as DNA: TGTGCCAGCTCACCGGTTAGCGGCAGAGAGCAGTTCTTC. Translation gives CASSPVSGREQFF. The full variable domain, with the rest looked up from reference TRBV18 and TRBJ2-1, is NAGVMQNPRHLVRRRGQEARLRCSPMKGHSHVYWYRQLPEEGLKFMVYLQKENIIDESGMPKERFSAEFPKEGPSILRIQQVVRGDSAAYFCASSPVSGREQFFGPGTRLTVL.

This sequence joins TRBV3-1 (or the pseudogene TRBV3-2) and TRBJ1-2; 7 nucleotides agree with TRBD1. Trimming at V came to 4 bases and at J to 8 bases, leaving 16 bases not matched to a gene. This CDR3 contains 16 residues. Germline loops: CDR1 LGHDT, CDR2 YNNKEL (reference sequence). The CDR3 DNA follows: TGTGCCAGCAGCCCCCGTAGGGGACAGCTCTCGGGGGGCTACACCTTC. Translated, it gives CASSPRRGQLSGGYTF.

The chain combines TRBV30 with TRBJ2-7; D unresolved. Germline assignment: CDR1 GTSNPN and CDR2 SVGIG (reference sequence). V lost 0 bases, J lost 4 bases, and 7 bases lay in between. This CDR3 contains 12 residues. The CDR3 is CAWSVSSYEQYF. CDR3 DNA: TGTGCCTGGAGTGTATCCAGTTACGAGCAGTACTTC.

The V call is TRBV2, the J call TRBJ2-1, with 7 bases aligning to TRBD2. The ends lost 2 bases at V and 5 bases at J; junction bases unmatched: 6. The germline gives CDR1 SNHLY, CDR2 FYNNEI. This CDR3 has 15 residues. CDR3 amino acids: CASSERRGINNEQFF. The CDR3 DNA sequence: TGTGCCAGCAGTGAAAGGCGGGGGATTAACAATGAGCAGTTCTTC.

V gene TRBV20-1 combines with J gene TRBJ1-1, with no clear D. CDR3 size: 14 residues. V was pared by 3 bases and J by 3 bases, with 14 bases between. Germline V gene sequence: CDR1 DFQATT, CDR2 SNEGSKA (reference sequence). CDR3 region: CSASPLPSDTEAFF. In DNA, the CDR3 is TGCAGTGCTAGTCCATTACCGTCAGACACTGAAGCTTTCTTT.

The chain uses TRBV29-1 and TRBJ1-2; the match to TRBD1 covers 7 bases. Trimming cost V 4 bases and J 5 bases; bases outside gene matches: 10. This CDR3 spans 14 amino acids. The V gene's germline CDR1 is SQVTM and CDR2 ANQGSEA. The CDR3 loop is CSVAPDRAGYGYTF. The CDR3 DNA reads as TGCAGCGTTGCGCCCGACAGGGCGGGATATGGCTACACCTTC.

The CDR3 DNA sequence: TGTGCCACCAGAGGACTAGCGGGAGTACCCCCATTTAGGCCCAATGACGAGCAGTTCTTC. Translated: CATRGLAGVPPFRPNDEQFF. This rearrangement joins TRBV18 to TRBJ2-1; 13 nucleotides align to TRBD2. The length of the CDR3 is 20 residues. V shed 10 bases and J 10 bases; nucleotides not matched to a gene: 28. CDR1 and CDR2 (germline): KGHSH, LQKENI.

The sample holds one count of this clone. The CDR3 DNA reads as TGTGCCGCCCGGCGGGGGATGAACACTGAAGCTTTCTTT. As protein: CAARRGMNTEAFF. The rearrangement joins TRBV12-3 or TRBV12-4 to TRBJ1-1; D may be TRBD1 (5 bases). The length of the CDR3 is 13 residues. Between the trimmed V and J ends, which lost 11 bases and 0 bases, there was a span of 13 bases.

This chain joins TRBV10-3 and TRBJ1-2; 7 bases align to TRBD1. The V and J ends lost 6 bases and 8 bases, in that order; junction bases with no gene match: 9. Germline V gene data show CDR1 as ENHRY and CDR2 as SYGVKD. The CDR3 has 13 residues. In nucleotides, the CDR3 is TGTGCCATCAGGAAGACAGGGATGGAGGGCTACACCTTC. As protein: CAIRKTGMEGYTF.

This clone was recorded once. The rearrangement uses TRBV12-3 or TRBV12-4 and TRBJ1-2; TRBD1 matches 7 bases. The CDR3 is made up of 13 amino acids. V dropped 2 bases and J dropped 7; count of bases not matched to a gene: 4. The CDR3 DNA sequence: TGTGCCAGCAGTTTACGCTCAGGGGGTGGCTACACCTTC. Translation: CASSLRSGGGYTF.

The chain has TRBV19 and TRBJ1-1, with 7 nucleotides matching TRBD1. Looked up from germline, CDR1 is LNHDA and CDR2 is SQIVND (reference sequence). The CDR3 covers 14 residues. V was pared by 3 bases and J by 2 bases, with 3 bases of the junction left unmatched. CDR3: CASSIGTVNTEAFF. CDR3 coding DNA: TGTGCCAGTAGTATTGGGACAGTTAACACTGAAGCTTTCTTT. Supplemented by reference TRBV19 and TRBJ1-1, the full variable domain reads DGGITQSPKYLFRKEGQNVTLSCEQNLNHDAMYWYRQDPGQGLRLIYYSQIVNDFQKGDIAEGYSVSREKKESFPLTVTSAQKNPTAFYLCASSIGTVNTEAFFGQGTRLTVV.